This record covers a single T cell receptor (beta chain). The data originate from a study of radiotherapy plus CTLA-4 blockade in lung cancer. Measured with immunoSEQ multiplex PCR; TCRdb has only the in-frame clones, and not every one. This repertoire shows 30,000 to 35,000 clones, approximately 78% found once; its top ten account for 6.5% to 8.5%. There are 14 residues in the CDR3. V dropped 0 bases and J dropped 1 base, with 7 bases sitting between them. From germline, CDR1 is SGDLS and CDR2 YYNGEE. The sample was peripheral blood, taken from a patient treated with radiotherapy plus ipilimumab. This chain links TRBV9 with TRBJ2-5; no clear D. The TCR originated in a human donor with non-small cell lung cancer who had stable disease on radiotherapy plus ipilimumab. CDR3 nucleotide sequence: TGTGCCAGCAGCGTAGGGTTCTCCCAAGAGACCCAGTACTTC. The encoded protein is CASSVGFSQETQYF.